The clone carrying this TCR beta chain was recorded only once. The data derive from a study of blood T cell repertoires in COVID-19. Study information: The study drew acute and convalescent COVID-19 samples from the United States, Italy and Spain. T cells, B-cell-depleted T cells, or PBMCs provided the cDNA or gDNA that served as material.

Original processing notes: Amplification of reference gene primers provided the estimated nucleated cell counts. The repertoire was sequenced with immunoSEQ multiplex PCR; TCRdb's copy has only in-frame clones and lacks some. The DNA gave D and trimming, while V, J and clone size come from that table. This table has around 89,000 clones, around 89% appearing once. This CDR3 is 14 amino acids long. Germline CDR1 SGHRS, CDR2 YFSETQ. V was pared by 3 bases and J by 4 bases, with 4 bases of the junction left unmatched. The chain carries TRBV5-1 and TRBJ1-1; 9 nucleotides line up with TRBD1. This receptor was taken from a man aged 60-69 years with acute or convalescent COVID-19. What was sequenced was peripheral blood. Here the CDR3 DNA reads TGCGCCAGCAGCTCGCCGGGACAGGGCACTGAAGCTTTCTTT. It specifies CASSSPGQGTEAFF.